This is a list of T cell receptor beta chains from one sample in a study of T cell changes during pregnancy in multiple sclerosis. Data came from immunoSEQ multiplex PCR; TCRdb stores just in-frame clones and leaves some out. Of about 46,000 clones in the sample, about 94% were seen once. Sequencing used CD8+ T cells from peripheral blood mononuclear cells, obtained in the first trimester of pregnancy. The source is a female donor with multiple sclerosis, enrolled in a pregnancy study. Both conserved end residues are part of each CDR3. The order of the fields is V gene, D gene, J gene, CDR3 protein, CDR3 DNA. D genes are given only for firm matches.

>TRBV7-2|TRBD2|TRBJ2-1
CASSSLAGVWNEQFF
TGTGCCAGCAGCTCTCTGGCGGGGGTGTGGAATGAGCAGTTCTTC
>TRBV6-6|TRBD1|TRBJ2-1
CASSFRTGLLGEQFF
TGTGCCAGCAGCTTCAGGACAGGGCTCCTTGGTGAGCAGTTCTTC
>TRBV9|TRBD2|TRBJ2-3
CASSVVAGGHTDTQYF
TGTGCCAGCAGCGTAGTAGCGGGGGGTCACACAGATACGCAGTATTTT
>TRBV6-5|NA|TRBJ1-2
CASSYYRSEGYGYTF
TGTGCCAGCAGTTATTACCGTTCAGAGGGCTATGGCTACACCTTC
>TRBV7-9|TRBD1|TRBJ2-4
CASSPPAGGAAKNIQYF
TGTGCCAGCAGCCCCCCCGCAGGGGGCGCTGCCAAAAACATTCAGTACTTC
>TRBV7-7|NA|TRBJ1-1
CASSFSVNTEAFF
TGTGCCAGCAGCTTCTCGGTGAACACTGAAGCTTTCTTT
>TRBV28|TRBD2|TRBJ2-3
CASSFERAAGVDTQYF
TGTGCCAGCAGTTTTGAGAGGGCGGCGGGAGTGGATACGCAGTATTTT
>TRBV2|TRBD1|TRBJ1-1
CASSAPRTGGVEAFF
TGTGCCAGCAGCGCCCCTAGGACAGGGGGAGTTGAAGCTTTCTTT
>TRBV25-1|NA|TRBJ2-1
CASSERGKNGNEQFF
TGTGCCAGCAGTGAGAGGGGGAAGAATGGCAATGAGCAGTTCTTC
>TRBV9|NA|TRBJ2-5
CASSTPDLQETQYF
TGTGCCAGCAGCACGCCGGACTTGCAAGAGACCCAGTACTTC
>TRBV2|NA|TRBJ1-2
CASSGRGYTF
TGTGCCAGCAGTGGTAGAGGGTACACCTTC
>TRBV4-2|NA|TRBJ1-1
CASSQERVSRGEDTEAFF
TGTGCCAGCAGCCAAGAACGAGTGTCCAGGGGTGAGGACACTGAAGCTTTCTTT
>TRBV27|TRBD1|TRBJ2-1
CASSPITGTGVYNEQFF
TGTGCCAGCAGTCCAATTACCGGGACAGGAGTCTACAATGAGCAGTTCTTC
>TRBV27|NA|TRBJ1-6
CASSLSGGGTGSPLHF
TGTGCCAGCAGTTTGTCCGGGGGGGGAACGGGATCACCCCTCCACTTT
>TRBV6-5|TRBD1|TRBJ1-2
CASSYSRDRGDYTF
TGTGCCAGCAGTTACTCGCGGGACAGGGGGGACTACACCTTC
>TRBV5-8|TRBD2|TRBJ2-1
CASSLAGSTSGYNEQFF
TGTGCCAGCAGCTTGGCCGGGAGTACTAGCGGCTACAATGAGCAGTTCTTC
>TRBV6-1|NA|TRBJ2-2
CASSEAGSRATGELFF
TGTGCCAGCAGTGAAGCGGGTTCCAGGGCCACCGGGGAGCTGTTTTTT
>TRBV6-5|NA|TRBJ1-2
CASSYRFLRGNYGYTF
TGTGCCAGCAGCTACAGGTTCCTCAGGGGAAACTATGGCTACACCTTC
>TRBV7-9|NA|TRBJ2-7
CASSLVGSAYEQYF
TGTGCCAGCAGCTTAGTCGGCAGCGCCTACGAGCAGTACTTC
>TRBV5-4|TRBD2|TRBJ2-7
CASSLGGSRYEQYF
TGTGCCAGCAGCTTGGGCGGGAGCAGGTACGAGCAGTACTTC
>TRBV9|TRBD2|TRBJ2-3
CASSPRLAGWTDTQYF
TGTGCCAGCAGCCCACGACTAGCGGGGTGGACAGATACGCAGTATTTT